The clone carrying this TCR beta chain came up a few times. Its antigen is still unknown. This specimen comes from a study of CD8 T cells in ankylosing spondylitis. V lost 8 bases and J lost 11, with 19 bases in between. The CDR3 is made up of 13 amino acids. Study-wide points: Disease-linked clones reportedly showed significant enrichment in matched ankylosing spondylitis synovial fluid. A motif in TCR beta, a set of under ten highly homologous variants, appeared characteristic of ankylosing spondylitis blood.

Molecular-barcoded quantitative 5'-RACE produced these TCR beta libraries. TCRdb recomputed calls from the 5' RACE reads with MiXCR, one row per CDR3 protein. The sample shows hundreds of thousands of distinct CDR3 sequences, 15% to 20% of them seen only once. The TCR originated in a male donor with ankylosing spondylitis. Sequenced: blood, either unsorted or a sorted T cell fraction (not recorded which). The chain has TRBV12-3 or TRBV12-4 and TRBJ1-5; possible D gene TRBD1, 6 bases. CDR3 nucleotide sequence: TGTGCCAGCGGCAGGGGCTTAATCGGGGCCCAGCATTTT. This translates into CASGRGLIGAQHF.